These 6 T cell receptor beta chains share one sample of origin, sequenced in a study of OX40 agonist ivuxolimab in advanced cancers. Profiled with immunoSEQ multiplex PCR; TCRdb holds only in-frame clones, not every one. The sample carries over 25,000 clones, around 79% recorded once. This sample comprised CD4+ or CD8+ T cells sorted from blood, obtained in a trial of the OX40 agonist ivuxolimab. These receptors all come from an adult with an advanced solid tumor such as melanoma, head and neck, liver or kidney cancer.

This clone turned up a few times. The genes are TRBV19 and TRBJ2-3, with 10 bases matching TRBD2. Germline lookup yields CDR1 LNHDA and CDR2 SQIVND (reference sequence). V shed 5 bases, J shed 1 base, and the junction held 3 bases outside the gene matches. This CDR3 is built from 15 residues. CDR3 nucleotides: TGTGCCAGTAGTTACGGACTAGCGGGCACAGATACGCAGTATTTT. This gives the protein CASSYGLAGTDTQYF.

The J gene is TRBJ2-3, the V gene TRBV11-2, with 11 bases lining up with TRBD2. With V trimmed by 0 bases and J by 5 bases, 4 bases remained unmatched. This CDR3 contains 16 residues. CDR1 SGHAT and CDR2 FQNNGV come from the germline V gene. The CDR3, as DNA: TGTGCCAGCAGCTTAGAACTAGCGGGAGTGGGAGATACGCAGTATTTT. It is translated as CASSLELAGVGDTQYF.

This clone has just a few counts. The chain couples TRBV11-2 to TRBJ2-1, with a weak D call TRBD1 (5 bases). The CDR3 consists of 13 residues. In germline, CDR1 is SGHAT, CDR2 FQNNGV. Trimming removed 5 bases at V and 6 bases at J, with 11 bases between. CDR3 nucleotide sequence: TGTGCCAGCAGCAGCTTTAGGGGCAATGAGCAGTTCTTC. It translates to CASSSFRGNEQFF. Combining the CDR3 with reference TRBV11-2 and TRBJ2-1 gives the whole variable domain EAGVAQSPRYKIIEKRQSVAFWCNPISGHATLYWYQQILGQGPKLLIQFQNNGVVDDSQLPKDRFSAERLKGVDSTLKIQPAKLEDSAVYLCASSSFRGNEQFFGPGTRLTVL.

V and J are TRBV11-3 and TRBJ2-3; D is tentatively TRBD1 or TRBD2 (5 bases each). CDR1 is SGHNT and CDR2 is YENEEA in the germline V gene. Trimming took off 2 bases at V and 6 bases at J, with 15 bases between the two ends. This CDR3 is 15 amino acids long. The CDR3 spells CASSLSSGPLDTQYF. As DNA, the CDR3 is TGTGCCAGCAGCTTATCCTCGGGGCCGCTGGATACGCAGTATTTT.

V gene TRBV11-3 combines with J gene TRBJ2-3; D is perhaps TRBD1 (5 bases). This CDR3 contains 15 residues. Germline V gene lookup returns CDR1 SGHNT and CDR2 YENEEA. Trimming left V 2 bases short and J 0 bases short, with 9 bases between. The CDR3 sequence is CASSLIGQSTDTQYF. CDR3 DNA: TGTGCCAGCAGCTTAATAGGACAAAGCACAGATACGCAGTATTTT.

This clone was found a few times. This sequence joins TRBV28 and TRBJ2-2; D gene ambiguous. V was shortened by 10 bases and J by 7 bases, with 22 bases between the two germline ends. The CDR3 covers 15 residues. Germline V gene data show CDR1 as MDHEN and CDR2 as SYDVKM. In DNA form, the CDR3 reads TGTGCCATATCCAGCTTGGATAGGACGAACGGGGAGCTGTTTTTT. Translating it yields CAISSLDRTNGELFF.